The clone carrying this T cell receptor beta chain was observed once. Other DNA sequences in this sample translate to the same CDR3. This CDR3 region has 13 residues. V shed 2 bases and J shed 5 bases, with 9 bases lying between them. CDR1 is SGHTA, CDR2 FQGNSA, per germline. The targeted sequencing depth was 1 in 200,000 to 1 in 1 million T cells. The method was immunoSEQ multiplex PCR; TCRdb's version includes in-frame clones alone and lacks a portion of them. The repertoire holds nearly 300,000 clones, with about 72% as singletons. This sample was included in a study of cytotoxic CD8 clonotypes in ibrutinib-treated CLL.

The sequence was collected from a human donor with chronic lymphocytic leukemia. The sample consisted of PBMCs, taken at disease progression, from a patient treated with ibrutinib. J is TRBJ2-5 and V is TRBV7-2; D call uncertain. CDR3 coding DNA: TGTGCCAGCAGCTTAAATGGAGCTGAGACCCAGTACTTC. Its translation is CASSLNGAETQYF.